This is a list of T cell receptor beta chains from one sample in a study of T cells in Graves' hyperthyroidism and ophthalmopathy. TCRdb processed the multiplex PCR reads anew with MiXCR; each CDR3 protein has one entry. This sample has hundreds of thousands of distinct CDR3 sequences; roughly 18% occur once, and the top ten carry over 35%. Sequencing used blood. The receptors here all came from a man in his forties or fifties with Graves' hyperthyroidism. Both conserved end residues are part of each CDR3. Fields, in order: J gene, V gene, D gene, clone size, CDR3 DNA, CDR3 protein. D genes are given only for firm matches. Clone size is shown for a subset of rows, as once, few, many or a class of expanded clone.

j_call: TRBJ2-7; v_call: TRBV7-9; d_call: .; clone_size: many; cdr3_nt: TGTGCCAGCAGTTTCACCCGCATTGACAGATCCTACGAGCAGTACTTC; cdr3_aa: CASSFTRIDRSYEQYF
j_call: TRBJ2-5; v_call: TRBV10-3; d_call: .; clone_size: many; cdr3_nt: TGTGCCATCAGTGACCCAGGGGAGCGGGGAGAGACCCAGTACTTC; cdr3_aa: CAISDPGERGETQYF
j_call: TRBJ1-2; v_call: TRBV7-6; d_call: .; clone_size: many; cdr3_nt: TGTGCCAGCAGCTTAGGGTCCGCGGGGAGTTATGGCTACACCTTC; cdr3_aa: CASSLGSAGSYGYTF
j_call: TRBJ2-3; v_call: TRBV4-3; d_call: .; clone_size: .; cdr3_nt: TGCGCCAGCAGCCAAGCTGGAACCGCTGATACGCAGTATTTT; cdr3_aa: CASSQAGTADTQYF
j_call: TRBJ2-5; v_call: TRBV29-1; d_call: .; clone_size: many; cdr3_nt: TGCAGCGTTACTTTTCGACAGATAGGCGAGACCCAGTACTTC; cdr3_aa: CSVTFRQIGETQYF
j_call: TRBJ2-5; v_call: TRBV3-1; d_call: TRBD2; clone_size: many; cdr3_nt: TGTGCCAGCAGCCAAGGACTAGCGGGGGGGCCGGACCAAGAGACCCAGTACTTC; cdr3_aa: CASSQGLAGGPDQETQYF
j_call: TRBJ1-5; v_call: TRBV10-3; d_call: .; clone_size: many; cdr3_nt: TGTGCCATCAGTGAGTCTTCGCAGGGGTTTAATCAGCCCCAGCATTTT; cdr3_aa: CAISESSQGFNQPQHF
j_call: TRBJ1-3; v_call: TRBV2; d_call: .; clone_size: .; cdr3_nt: TGTGCCAGCGGGGCGGCGAACACCATATATTTT; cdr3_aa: CASGAANTIYF
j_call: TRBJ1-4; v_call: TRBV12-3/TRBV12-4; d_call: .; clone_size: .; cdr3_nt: TGTGCCAGCAGTATTGGACCTTCAACTAATGAAAAACTGTTTTTT; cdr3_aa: CASSIGPSTNEKLFF
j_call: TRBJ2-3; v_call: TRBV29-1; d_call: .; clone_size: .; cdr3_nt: TGCAGCGGTTGGGGGGCCGGCACAGATACGCAGTATTTT; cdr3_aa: CSGWGAGTDTQYF
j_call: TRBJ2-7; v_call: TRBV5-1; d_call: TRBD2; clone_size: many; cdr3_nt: TGCGCCAGCAGCGGAGCTAGCGGGGGACCCTACTCCTACGAGCAGTACTTC; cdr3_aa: CASSGASGGPYSYEQYF
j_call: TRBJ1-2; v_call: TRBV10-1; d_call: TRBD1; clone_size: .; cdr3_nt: TGCGCCAGCAGTGAAAGCCTGGGACAGGGTTCTAGCTACACCTTC; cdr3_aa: CASSESLGQGSSYTF
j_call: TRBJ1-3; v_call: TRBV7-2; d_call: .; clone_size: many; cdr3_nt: TGTGCCAGCGGCCGGCAAGGGGGCTCTGGAAACACCATATATTTT; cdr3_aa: CASGRQGGSGNTIYF
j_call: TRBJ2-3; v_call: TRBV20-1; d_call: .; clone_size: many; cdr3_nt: TGCAGTGCTAGAGTCAGGGGGACTCCCGGGGGTACGCAGTATTTT; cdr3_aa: CSARVRGTPGGTQYF
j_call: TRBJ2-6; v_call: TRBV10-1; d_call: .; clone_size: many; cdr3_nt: TGCGCCAGCAGTGACCGGGCCGACTCTGGGGCCAACGTCCTGACTTTC; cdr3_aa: CASSDRADSGANVLTF
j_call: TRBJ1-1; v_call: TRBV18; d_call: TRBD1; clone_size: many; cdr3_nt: TGTGCCAGCTCGCAGGGGGCCGAGACTGAAGCTTTCTTT; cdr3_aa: CASSQGAETEAFF
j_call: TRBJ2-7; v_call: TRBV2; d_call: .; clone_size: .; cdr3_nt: TGTGCCAGCAGTGAAATGGCTAGCGAGAGCTACGAGCAGTACTTC; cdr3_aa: CASSEMASESYEQYF
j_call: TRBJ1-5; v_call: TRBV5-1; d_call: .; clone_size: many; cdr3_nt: TGCGCCAGCAGCTTGGGGGAACATCAGCCCCAGCATTTT; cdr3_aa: CASSLGEHQPQHF
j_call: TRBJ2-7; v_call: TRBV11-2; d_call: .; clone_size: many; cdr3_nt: TGTGCCAGCACCCCACCCGGAGCCACGATCCGCTACGAGCAGTACTTC; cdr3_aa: CASTPPGATIRYEQYF
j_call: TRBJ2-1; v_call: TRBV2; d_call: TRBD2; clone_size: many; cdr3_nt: TGTGCCAGCAGCGAGACTAGCGGGGGGGATCATGAGCAGTTCTTC; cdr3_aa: CASSETSGGDHEQFF
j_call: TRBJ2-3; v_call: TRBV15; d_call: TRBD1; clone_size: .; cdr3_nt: TGTGCCACCAGCAGAGGTTCGGGACAGGGGCCAGATACGCAGTATTTT; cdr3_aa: CATSRGSGQGPDTQYF
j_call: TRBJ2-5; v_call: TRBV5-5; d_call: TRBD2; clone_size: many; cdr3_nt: TGTGCCAGCAGCTTCTCATTAACTAGCGGGGGGCCAGGTCAAGAGACCCAGTACTTC; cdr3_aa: CASSFSLTSGGPGQETQYF
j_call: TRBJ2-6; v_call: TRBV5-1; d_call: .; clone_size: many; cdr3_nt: TGCGCCAGCAGCTACAGCCCAGGGAGCGGTGGGGCCAACGTCCTGACTTTC; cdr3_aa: CASSYSPGSGGANVLTF
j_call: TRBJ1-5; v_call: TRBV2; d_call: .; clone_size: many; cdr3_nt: TGTGCCAGCAAGCCCGGGACATTTAGCAATCAGCCCCAGCATTTT; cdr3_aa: CASKPGTFSNQPQHF
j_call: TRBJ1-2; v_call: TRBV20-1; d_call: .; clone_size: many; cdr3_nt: TGCAGTGCAGAGTCAGAAAACTATGGCTACACCTTC; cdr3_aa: CSAESENYGYTF
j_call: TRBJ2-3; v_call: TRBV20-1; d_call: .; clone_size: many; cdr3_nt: TGCAGTGCCGGCAGCGGTCGGGGTAACACAGATACGCAGTATTTT; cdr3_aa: CSAGSGRGNTDTQYF
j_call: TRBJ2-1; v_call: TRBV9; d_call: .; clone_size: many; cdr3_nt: TGTGCCAGCAGCGTATTCCCAGGGAGGACCAATGAGCAGTTCTTC; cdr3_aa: CASSVFPGRTNEQFF
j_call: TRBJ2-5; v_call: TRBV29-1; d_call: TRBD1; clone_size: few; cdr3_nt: TGCAGCGTTGAATTAACAGGGGCGAAGACCCAGTACTTC; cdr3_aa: CSVELTGAKTQYF
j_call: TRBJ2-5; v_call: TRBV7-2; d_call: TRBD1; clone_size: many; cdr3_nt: TGTGCCAGCAGCTTGGGACAGAAATGGGAGACCCAGTACTTC; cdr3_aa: CASSLGQKWETQYF
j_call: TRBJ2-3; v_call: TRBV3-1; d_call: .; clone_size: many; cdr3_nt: TGTGCCAGCAGCCAAGTTCTCCCGGGGGTGTATTACACAGATACGCAGTATTTT; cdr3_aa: CASSQVLPGVYYTDTQYF
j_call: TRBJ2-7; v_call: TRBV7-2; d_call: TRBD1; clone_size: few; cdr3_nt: TGTGCCAGCAGCAGGACAGGGGTGTCCTACGAGCAGTACTTC; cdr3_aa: CASSRTGVSYEQYF
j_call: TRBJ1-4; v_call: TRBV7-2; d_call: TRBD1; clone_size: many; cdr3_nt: TGTGCCAGCAGCTCAGGACAGGGGTTCGGTGAAAAACTGTTTTTT; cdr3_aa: CASSSGQGFGEKLFF
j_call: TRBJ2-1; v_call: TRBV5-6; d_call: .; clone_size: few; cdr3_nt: TGTGCCAGCAGTTCAGGGAGGGGGTACAATGAGCAGTTCTTC; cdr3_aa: CASSSGRGYNEQFF
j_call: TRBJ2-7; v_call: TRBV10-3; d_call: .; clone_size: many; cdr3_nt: TGTGCCATCAGTGAACAGCCCCTCCGCGAGCAGTACTTC; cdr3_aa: CAISEQPLREQYF
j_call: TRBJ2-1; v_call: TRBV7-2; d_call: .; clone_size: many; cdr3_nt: TGTGCCAGCAGCTATAGCGGCAATGAGCAGTTCTTC; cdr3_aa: CASSYSGNEQFF
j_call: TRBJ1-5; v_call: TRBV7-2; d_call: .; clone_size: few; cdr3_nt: TGTGCCAGCAGCTTAGACAATAGCAATCAGCCCCAGCATTTT; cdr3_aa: CASSLDNSNQPQHF
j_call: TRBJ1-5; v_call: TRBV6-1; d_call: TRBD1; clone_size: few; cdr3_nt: TGTGCCAGCAGTGGCGGGACAGGGACCCAGCCCCAGCATTTT; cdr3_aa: CASSGGTGTQPQHF
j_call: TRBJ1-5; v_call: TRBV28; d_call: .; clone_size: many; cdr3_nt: TGTGCCAGCAGGCCATTGTACAATCAGCCCCAGCATTTT; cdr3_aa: CASRPLYNQPQHF
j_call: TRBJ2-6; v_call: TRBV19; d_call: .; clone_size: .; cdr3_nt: TGTGCCAGTAGTATAGTTGGGGCCAACGTCCTGACTTTC; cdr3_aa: CASSIVGANVLTF
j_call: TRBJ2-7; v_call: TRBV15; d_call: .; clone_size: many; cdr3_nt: TGTGCCACCAGCAGAGGTTCCGATTCCGGGACTTCCGAGCAGTACTTC; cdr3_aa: CATSRGSDSGTSEQYF
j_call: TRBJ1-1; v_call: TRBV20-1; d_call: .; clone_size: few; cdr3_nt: TGCAGTTCGAACCCAGAAGGGGGGACCACTGAAGCTTTCTTT; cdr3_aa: CSSNPEGGTTEAFF
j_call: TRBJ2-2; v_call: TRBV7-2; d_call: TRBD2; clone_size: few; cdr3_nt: TGTGCCAGCAGCGCACTAGCGGGGGGGAGCACCGGGGAGCTGTTTTTT; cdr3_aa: CASSALAGGSTGELFF
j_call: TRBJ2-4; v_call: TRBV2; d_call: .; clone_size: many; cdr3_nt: TGTGCCAGCAGTGATGCGCTTAATCGGGGCATTCAGTACTTC; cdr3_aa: CASSDALNRGIQYF